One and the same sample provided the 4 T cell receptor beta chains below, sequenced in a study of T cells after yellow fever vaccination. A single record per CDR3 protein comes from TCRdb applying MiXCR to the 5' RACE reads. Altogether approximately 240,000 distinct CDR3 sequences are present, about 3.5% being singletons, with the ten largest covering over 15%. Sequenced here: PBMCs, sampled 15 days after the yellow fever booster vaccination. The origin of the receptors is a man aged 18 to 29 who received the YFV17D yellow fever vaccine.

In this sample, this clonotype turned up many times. The DNA of the CDR3 is TGCAGCGTGGACGGGACTAGCGGGGGGACTAGCACAGATACGCAGTATTTT. Protein sequence: CSVDGTSGGTSTDTQYF. The chain uses TRBV29-1 and TRBJ2-3; TRBD2 aligns across 15 bases. The CDR3 runs 17 residues. The germline V gene encodes CDR1 SQVTM and CDR2 ANQGSEA. V gave up 6 bases and J gave up 0 bases; unmatched junction bases: 7.

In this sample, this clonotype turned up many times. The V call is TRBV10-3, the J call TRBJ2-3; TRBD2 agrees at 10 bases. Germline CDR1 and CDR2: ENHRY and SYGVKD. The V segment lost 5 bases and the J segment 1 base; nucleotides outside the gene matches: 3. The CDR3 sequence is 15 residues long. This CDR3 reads CAISPGTSGTDTQYF. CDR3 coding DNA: TGTGCCATCAGTCCGGGGACTAGCGGCACAGATACGCAGTATTTT.

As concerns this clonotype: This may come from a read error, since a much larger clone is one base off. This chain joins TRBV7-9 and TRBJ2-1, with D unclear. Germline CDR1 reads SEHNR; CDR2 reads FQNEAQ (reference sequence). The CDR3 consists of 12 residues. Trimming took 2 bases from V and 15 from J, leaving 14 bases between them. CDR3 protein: CASSLMGCPPFF. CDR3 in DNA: TGTGCCAGCAGCTTAATGGGCTGCCCCCCGTTCTTC.

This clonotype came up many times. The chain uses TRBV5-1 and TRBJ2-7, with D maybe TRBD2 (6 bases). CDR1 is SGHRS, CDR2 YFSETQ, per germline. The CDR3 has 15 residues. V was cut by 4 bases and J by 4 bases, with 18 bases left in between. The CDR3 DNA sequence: TGCGCCAGCAGCCCTGCGGGACGAAGTTATTACGAGCAGTACGTC. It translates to CASSPAGRSYYEQYV.